This TCR beta chain was captured in a study of vaccination and CD4 T cells after COVID-19. Background on the study: The convalescents comprised six males and four females, two of them Hispanic. Following dose two, a median approximately 72 days (range 14 to 241) passed before post-vaccine samples were taken. Spike peptides, overlapping and drawn from SARS-CoV-2, HCoV-NL63, HCoV-OC43 and HCoV-229E, were used to stimulate cells.

About this clonotype itself: The antigen remains unidentified.

Documented treatment: roughly 10-day PBMC culture with coronavirus spike peptide pools or control peptides (ViraFEST assay). The unexposed donor's CD4+ T cells were collected before the COVID-19 pandemic (2011-2018). An Oncomine TCR Beta short-read assay was used to sequence the DNA from cultured CD4+ T cells. It was from cultured CD4+ T cells that genomic DNA was extracted. TCRdb re-called the PCR reads through MiXCR, storing one row per CDR3 protein. The sample includes under 7,000 distinct CDR3 sequences, 35% to 50% of them seen just once. The V and J ends lost 2 bases and 2 bases respectively, with 7 bases between them. Germline values: CDR1 SNHLY, CDR2 FYNNEI. The CDR3 spans 14 residues.

This TCR derives from a human donor in good health. Input material: CD4+ T cells from blood, cultured in vitro. The V gene is TRBV2, the J gene TRBJ1-5; unclear D gene. CDR3 sequence reads: CASSERSGNQPQHF. CDR3 nucleotides: TGTGCCAGCAGTGAAAGGAGTGGCAATCAGCCCCAGCATTTT.